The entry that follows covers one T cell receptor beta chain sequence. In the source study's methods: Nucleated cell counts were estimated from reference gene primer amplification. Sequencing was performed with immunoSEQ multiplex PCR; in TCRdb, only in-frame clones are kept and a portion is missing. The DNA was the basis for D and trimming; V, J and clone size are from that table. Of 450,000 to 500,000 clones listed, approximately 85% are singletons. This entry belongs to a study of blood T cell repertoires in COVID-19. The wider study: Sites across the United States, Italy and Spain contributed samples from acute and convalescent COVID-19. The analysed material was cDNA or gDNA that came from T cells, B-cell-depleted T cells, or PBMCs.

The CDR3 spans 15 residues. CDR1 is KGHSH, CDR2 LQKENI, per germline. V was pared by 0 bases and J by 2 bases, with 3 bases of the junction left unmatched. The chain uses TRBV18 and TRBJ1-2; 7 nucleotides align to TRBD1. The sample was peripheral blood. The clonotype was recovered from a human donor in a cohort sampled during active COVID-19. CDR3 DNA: TGTGCCAGCTCACCACCTGGGACAGACAACTATGGCTACACCTTC. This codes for CASSPPGTDNYGYTF.